In its sample, the clone carrying this TCR beta chain was seen a few times. The CDR3 sequence is 16 residues long. Trimming took 6 bases from V and 7 from J; bases not matched to a gene: 14. The record originates from a study of blood T cells in healthy people across ages. The use of a sample-barcoded 5' primer and a J-beta primer mix characterized a second PCR of about 7 to 12 cycles. One entry per CDR3 protein, called by TCRdb with MiXCR from the 5' RACE reads. The table lists about 620,000 distinct CDR3 sequences, around 21% of them singletons. Sequences were obtained from blood. This sequence originates from a man between 65 and 80 years old in good health. The V call is TRBV12-3 or TRBV12-4, the J call TRBJ1-5, with 8 bases aligning to TRBD1. This chain's CDR3 is CASSSRTGTFGQPQHF. The CDR3 DNA sequence: TGTGCCAGCAGCTCCAGGACAGGGACGTTTGGACAGCCCCAGCATTTT.